These 2 T cell receptor beta chains share one sample of origin, sequenced in a study of OX40 agonist ivuxolimab in advanced cancers. Clones were read by immunoSEQ multiplex PCR, and TCRdb kept only the in-frame ones, dropping some. The profile shows 9,500 to 13,000 clones, about nine tenths of them singletons. The specimen was CD4+ or CD8+ T cells sorted from blood, collected in a trial of the OX40 agonist ivuxolimab. Receptors were obtained from an adult with an advanced solid tumor such as melanoma, head and neck, liver or kidney cancer.

J is TRBJ2-7 and V is TRBV14; no definite D call. The CDR3 runs to 14 residues. Germline values: CDR1 SGHDN, CDR2 FVKESK. V gave up 1 base and J gave up 2 bases, with 9 bases separating them. CDR3 coding DNA: TGTGCCAGCAGCCAAGTTTGGACGGCCTACGAGCAGTACTTC. The encoded protein is CASSQVWTAYEQYF.

This chain uses TRBV13 with TRBJ2-5; either TRBD1 or TRBD2 may fit D (5 bases each). Germline assignment: CDR1 PRHDT and CDR2 FYEKMQ (reference sequence). V was pared by 5 bases and J by 5 bases, with 15 bases between. The CDR3 runs to 14 residues. CDR3 DNA sequence: TGTGCCAGCAGCGTAGCCTCGGGGCGGGAGACCCAGTACTTC. Its translation is CASSVASGRETQYF.